This T cell receptor (beta chain) appears in the sequencing data of a study of cytomegalovirus exposure and HLA in healthy donors. Germline loops: CDR1 SGHDT, CDR2 YYEEEE. Between the trimmed V and J ends, which lost 6 bases and 7 bases, there was a span of 11 bases. The CDR3 spans 12 residues. Study results and caveats: An apparent linkage of common viral pathogens to several of the most significant clusters emerged in a later analysis.

As concerns this clone: Its target is not known.

PCR primers comprised 60 Vbeta and 13 Jbeta primers. Clones were read by immunoSEQ multiplex PCR, and TCRdb kept only the in-frame ones, dropping some. The data show some 93,000 clones, approximately 81% seen once. The chain recombines TRBV5-6 with TRBJ2-1; weak D call: TRBD1 (6 bases). The sample consisted of PBMCs. This TCR derives from a woman in her 40s in good health and CMV-seronegative. In DNA form, the CDR3 reads TGTGCCAGCACCCTGAGGGGGAATGAGCAGTTCTTC. The encoded protein is CASTLRGNEQFF.